This is a list of T cell receptor beta chains from one sample in a study of T cell changes during pregnancy in multiple sclerosis. The protocol was immunoSEQ multiplex PCR, while the TCRdb copy is restricted to in-frame clones and leaves out a portion. Here the sample spans some 100,000 clones, approximately 90% being singletons. Sequencing used peripheral blood, obtained in the second trimester of pregnancy. The receptors shown here come from a female donor with multiple sclerosis, enrolled in a pregnancy study. CDR3s include the opening cysteine and the closing phenylalanine or tryptophan. The order of the fields is clone size, J gene, D gene, V gene, CDR3 protein, CDR3 DNA. A D gene is named only where the DNA matches it firmly. For some rows the clone size is stated as once, few or many, or as a class when expanded; others skip it.

abundance: NA
j_gene: TRBJ1-1
d_gene: NA
v_gene: TRBV4-2
CDR3aa: CASSQDGGNTEAFF
CDR3nt: TGTGCCAGCAGCCAAGATGGCGGGAACACTGAAGCTTTCTTT

abundance: NA
j_gene: TRBJ2-7
d_gene: NA
v_gene: TRBV6-1
CDR3aa: CASQGLLRDEQYF
CDR3nt: TGTGCCAGCCAGGGACTTCTCCGGGACGAGCAGTACTTC

abundance: NA
j_gene: TRBJ1-5
d_gene: TRBD1
v_gene: TRBV5-5
CDR3aa: CASSLTGQGFDQPQHF
CDR3nt: TGTGCCAGCAGCTTGACTGGACAGGGTTTCGATCAGCCCCAGCATTTT

abundance: once
j_gene: TRBJ1-4
d_gene: NA
v_gene: TRBV9
CDR3aa: CASSASGTMNEKLFF
CDR3nt: TGTGCCAGCAGCGCCTCCGGGACAATGAATGAAAAACTGTTTTTT

abundance: NA
j_gene: TRBJ2-1
d_gene: TRBD2
v_gene: TRBV11-2
CDR3aa: CASSSDGRAGVDEQFF
CDR3nt: TGTGCCAGCAGCTCAGACGGGAGGGCCGGGGTCGATGAGCAGTTCTTC

abundance: NA
j_gene: TRBJ1-3
d_gene: NA
v_gene: TRBV19
CDR3aa: CASSGSSGTGNTIYF
CDR3nt: TGTGCCAGTAGTGGATCATCCGGGACTGGAAACACCATATATTTT

abundance: few
j_gene: TRBJ1-1
d_gene: NA
v_gene: TRBV6-6
CDR3aa: CASSYSAQQNTEAFF
CDR3nt: TGTGCCAGCAGTTACTCCGCTCAACAGAACACTGAAGCTTTCTTT

abundance: NA
j_gene: TRBJ1-1
d_gene: NA
v_gene: TRBV6-6
CDR3aa: CASSYSNRGTEAFF
CDR3nt: TGTGCCAGCAGTTACTCGAATAGGGGCACTGAAGCTTTCTTT

abundance: NA
j_gene: TRBJ2-1
d_gene: TRBD2
v_gene: TRBV7-3
CDR3aa: CASSPTRGGRSSYNEQFF
CDR3nt: TGTGCCAGCAGCCCCACCCGGGGCGGGAGGTCATCCTACAATGAGCAGTTCTTC

abundance: NA
j_gene: TRBJ2-6
d_gene: TRBD1
v_gene: TRBV7-3
CDR3aa: CASSLAQGSGANVLTF
CDR3nt: TGTGCCAGCAGCTTGGCACAGGGGTCTGGGGCCAACGTCCTGACTTTC

abundance: NA
j_gene: TRBJ1-2
d_gene: TRBD1
v_gene: TRBV11-2
CDR3aa: CASSLGGQGSYTF
CDR3nt: TGTGCCAGCAGCTTAGGCGGACAGGGAAGCTACACCTTC

abundance: NA
j_gene: TRBJ2-1
d_gene: TRBD2
v_gene: TRBV5-1
CDR3aa: CASSSGLAGYGEQFF
CDR3nt: TGCGCCAGCAGCTCGGGACTAGCGGGATATGGTGAGCAGTTCTTC

abundance: NA
j_gene: TRBJ2-7
d_gene: NA
v_gene: TRBV5-1
CDR3aa: CASSFGGAPLREQYF
CDR3nt: TGCGCCAGCAGCTTTGGCGGGGCACCTCTACGCGAGCAGTACTTC